This entry features one T cell receptor beta chain sequence. Its matching antigen is unknown. These data belong to a study of blood T cells in healthy people across ages. Study in general: Per two T cells, about one barcoded beta molecule was captured through template switching. General study points: Estimated diversity across one million T cells was deemed an underestimate. PBMCs were not sorted, which prevented a conclusive comparison of naive versus antigen-experienced cells.

The authors ran a second PCR of roughly 6 to 11 cycles using a sample-barcoded 5' primer and a J-beta primer mix. Individual samples furnished no less than 3 million CDR3-containing paired-end reads apiece. TCRdb fed the 5' RACE reads into MiXCR, producing one record per CDR3 protein. The sample carries roughly 1.7 million distinct CDR3 sequences, 34% recorded once. This receptor was obtained from a woman under 40 in good health. The sequenced sample consisted of blood.

For the CDR3, the DNA is TGTGCCAGCAGACATGCACCCTCCTACGAGCAGTACTTC. Its protein product is CASRHAPSYEQYF. V gene TRBV28 combines with J gene TRBJ2-7; no reliable D call. The germline CDR1 and CDR2 sequences are MDHEN and SYDVKM. V lost 6 bases and J 0 bases, leaving 9 bases between the germline ends. CDR3 size: 13 residues.